By share, the clone carrying this T cell receptor (beta chain) ranks as medium-sized. Its antigen is not known. The TRBV12-4/TRBJ1-2 clonotypes were amplified using barcode primers with ligated adaptors. TCRdb called the multiplex PCR reads again in MiXCR, with one record for every CDR3 protein. The profile shows roughly 2,000 distinct CDR3 sequences, 15% to 20% of them singletons. Whole-study findings and limits: Tumor Tregs overlapped most with tumor, then blood, naive CD4+ cells. Tumor memory CD4+ T cell TCR gene usage clustered with blood and lymph node memory CD4+ cells and lymph node naive CD4+ cells.

Cells sorted as Tregs were CD4+, CD25+ and CD127-/low. This CDR3 spans 14 amino acids. V lost 3 bases, J lost 2 bases, and 10 bases lay in between. This chain joins TRBV12-3 or TRBV12-4 and TRBJ1-2; D is perhaps TRBD1 (5 bases). Sequenced sample: Tregs sorted from blood. The sequence came from a female donor with breast cancer. Here the CDR3 DNA reads TGTGCCAGCAGTTTTACCCCAGGGAACTATGGCTACACCTTC. Translated: CASSFTPGNYGYTF.